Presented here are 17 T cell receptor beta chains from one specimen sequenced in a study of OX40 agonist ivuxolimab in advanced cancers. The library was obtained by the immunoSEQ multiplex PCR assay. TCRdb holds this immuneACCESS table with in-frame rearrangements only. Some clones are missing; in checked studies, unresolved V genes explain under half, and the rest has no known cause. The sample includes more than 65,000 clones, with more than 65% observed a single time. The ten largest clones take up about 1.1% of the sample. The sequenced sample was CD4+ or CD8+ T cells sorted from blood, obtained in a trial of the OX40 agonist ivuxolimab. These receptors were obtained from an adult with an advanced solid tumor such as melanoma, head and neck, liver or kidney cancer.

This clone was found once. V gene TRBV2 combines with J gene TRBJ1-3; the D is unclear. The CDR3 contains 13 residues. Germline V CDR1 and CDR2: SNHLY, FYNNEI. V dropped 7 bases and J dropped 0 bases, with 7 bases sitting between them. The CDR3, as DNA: TGTGCCAGCACGGGCACCTCTGGAAACACCATATATTTT. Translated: CASTGTSGNTIYF.

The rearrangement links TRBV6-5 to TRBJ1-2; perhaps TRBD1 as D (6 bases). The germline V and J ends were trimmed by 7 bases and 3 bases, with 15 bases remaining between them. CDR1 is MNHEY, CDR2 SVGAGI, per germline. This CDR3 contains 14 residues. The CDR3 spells CASNRDRSDYGYTF. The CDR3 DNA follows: TGTGCCAGCAATCGAGACAGGTCGGACTATGGCTACACCTTC.

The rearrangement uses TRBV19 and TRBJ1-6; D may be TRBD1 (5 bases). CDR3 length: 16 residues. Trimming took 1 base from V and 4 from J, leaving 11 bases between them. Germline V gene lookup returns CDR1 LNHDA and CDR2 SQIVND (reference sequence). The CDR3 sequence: CASSIGGTQYNSPLHF. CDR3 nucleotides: TGTGCCAGTAGTATAGGCGGGACGCAGTATAATTCACCCCTCCACTTT.

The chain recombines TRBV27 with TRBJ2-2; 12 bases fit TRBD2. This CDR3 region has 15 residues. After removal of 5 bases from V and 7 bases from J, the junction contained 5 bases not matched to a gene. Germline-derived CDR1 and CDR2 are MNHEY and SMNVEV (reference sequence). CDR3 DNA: TGTGCCAGCAGTCCCGGACTAGCGGGGATCGGGGAGCTGTTTTTT. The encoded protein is CASSPGLAGIGELFF.

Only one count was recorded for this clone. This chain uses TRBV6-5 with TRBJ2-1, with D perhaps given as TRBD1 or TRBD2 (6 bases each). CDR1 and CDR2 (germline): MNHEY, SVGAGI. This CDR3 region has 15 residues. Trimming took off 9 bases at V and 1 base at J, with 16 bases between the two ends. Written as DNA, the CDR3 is TGTGCCAGTTCTGAAGGGGGGAATTCCTACAATGAGCAGTTCTTC. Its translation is CASSEGGNSYNEQFF.

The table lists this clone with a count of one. CDR3 loop: CAISQTSGSWDEQFF. The CDR3 nucleotides are TGTGCCATCAGCCAGACTAGCGGGTCTTGGGATGAGCAGTTCTTC. The V gene is TRBV10-3, the J gene TRBJ2-1; 10 nucleotides agree with TRBD2. The germline V gene has CDR1 ENHRY and CDR2 SYGVKD. The J segment lost 8 bases and the V segment lost 6 bases, leaving 10 bases of the junction unmatched. The CDR3 sequence is 15 residues long.

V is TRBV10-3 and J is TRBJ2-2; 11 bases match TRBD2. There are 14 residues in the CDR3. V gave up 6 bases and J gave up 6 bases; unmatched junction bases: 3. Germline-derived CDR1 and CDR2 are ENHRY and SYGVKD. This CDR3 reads CAIRSSGGAGELFF. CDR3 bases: TGTGCCATCAGAAGTAGCGGGGGGGCCGGGGAGCTGTTTTTT.

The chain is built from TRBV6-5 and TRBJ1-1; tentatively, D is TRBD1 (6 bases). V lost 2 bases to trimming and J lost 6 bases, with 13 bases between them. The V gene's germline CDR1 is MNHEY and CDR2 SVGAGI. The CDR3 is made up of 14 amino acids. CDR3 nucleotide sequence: TGTGCCAGCAGTTACGTAACAGGGTCGTCTGAAGCTTTCTTT. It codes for CASSYVTGSSEAFF.

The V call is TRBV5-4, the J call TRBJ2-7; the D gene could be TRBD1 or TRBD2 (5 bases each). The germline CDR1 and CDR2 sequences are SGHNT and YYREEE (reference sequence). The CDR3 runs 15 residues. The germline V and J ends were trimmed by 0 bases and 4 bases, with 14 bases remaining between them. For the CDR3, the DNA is TGTGCCAGCAGCTTGGACCCGTCGGGGCCATACGAGCAGTACTTC. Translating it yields CASSLDPSGPYEQYF. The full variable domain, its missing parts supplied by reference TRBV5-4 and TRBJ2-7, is ETGVTQSPTHLIKTRGQQVTLRCSSQSGHNTVSWYQQALGQGPQFIFQYYREEENGRGNFPPRFSGLQFPNYSSELNVNALELDDSALYLCASSLDPSGPYEQYFGPGTRLTVT.

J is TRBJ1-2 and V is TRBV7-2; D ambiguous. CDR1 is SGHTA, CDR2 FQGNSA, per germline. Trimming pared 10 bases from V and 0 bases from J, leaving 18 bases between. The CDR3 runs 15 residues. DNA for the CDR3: TGTGCCACCCAACCCACACAGTACTCTAACTATGGCTACACCTTC. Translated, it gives CATQPTQYSNYGYTF. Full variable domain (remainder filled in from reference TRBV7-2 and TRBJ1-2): GAGVSQSPSNKVTEKGKDVELRCDPISGHTALYWYRQSLGQGLEFLIYFQGNSAPDKSGLPSDRFSAERTGGSVSTLTIQRTQQEDSAVYLCATQPTQYSNYGYTFGSGTRLTVV.

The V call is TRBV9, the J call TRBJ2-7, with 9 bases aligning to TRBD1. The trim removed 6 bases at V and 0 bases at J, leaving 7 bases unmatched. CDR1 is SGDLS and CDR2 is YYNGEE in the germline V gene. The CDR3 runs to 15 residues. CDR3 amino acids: CASTIGTGNSYEQYF. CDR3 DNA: TGTGCCAGCACCATCGGGACAGGGAACTCCTACGAGCAGTACTTC.

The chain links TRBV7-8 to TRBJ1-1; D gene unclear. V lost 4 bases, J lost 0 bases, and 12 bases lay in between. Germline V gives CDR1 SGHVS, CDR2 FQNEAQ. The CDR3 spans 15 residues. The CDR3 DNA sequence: TGTGCCAGCAGCTCCCCCAGCAATATGAACACTGAAGCTTTCTTT. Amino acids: CASSSPSNMNTEAFF.

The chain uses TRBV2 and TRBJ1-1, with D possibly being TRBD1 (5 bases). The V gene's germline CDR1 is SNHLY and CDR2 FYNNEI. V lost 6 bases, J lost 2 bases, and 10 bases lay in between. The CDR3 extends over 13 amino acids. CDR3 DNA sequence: TGTGCCAGCAGAGGGACCGAAAACACTGAAGCTTTCTTT. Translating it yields CASRGTENTEAFF.

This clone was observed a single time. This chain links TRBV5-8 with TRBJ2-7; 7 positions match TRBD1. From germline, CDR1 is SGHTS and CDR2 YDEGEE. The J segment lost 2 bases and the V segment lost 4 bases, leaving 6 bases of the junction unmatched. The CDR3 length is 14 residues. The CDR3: CASSLFDRAYEQYF. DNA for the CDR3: TGTGCCAGCAGCCTATTCGACAGGGCCTACGAGCAGTACTTC.

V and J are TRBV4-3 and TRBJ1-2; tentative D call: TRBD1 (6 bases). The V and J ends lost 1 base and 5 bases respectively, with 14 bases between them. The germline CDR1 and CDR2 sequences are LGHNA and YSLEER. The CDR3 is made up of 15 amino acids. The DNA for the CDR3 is TGCGCCAGCAGCCAAGTCGCAGGGGAGAGTTATGGCTACACCTTC. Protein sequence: CASSQVAGESYGYTF.

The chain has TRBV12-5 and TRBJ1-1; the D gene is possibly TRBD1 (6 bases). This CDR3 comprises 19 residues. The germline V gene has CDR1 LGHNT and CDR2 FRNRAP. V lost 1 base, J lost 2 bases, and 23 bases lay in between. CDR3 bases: TGTGCTAGTGGTTTGGGACTGCACATAGCCGGTGGGACAAACACTGAAGCTTTCTTT. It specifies CASGLGLHIAGGTNTEAFF.

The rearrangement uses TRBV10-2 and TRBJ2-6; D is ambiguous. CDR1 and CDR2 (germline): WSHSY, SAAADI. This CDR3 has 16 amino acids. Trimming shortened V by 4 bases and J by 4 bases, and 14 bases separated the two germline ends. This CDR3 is CASSAPAWTGANVLTF. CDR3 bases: TGCGCCAGCAGTGCACCGGCCTGGACCGGGGCCAACGTCCTGACTTTC.